These 11 T cell receptor beta chains were sequenced from one sample in a study of CD8+ T cells in alopecia areata. Following RNA extraction, reverse transcription yielded cDNA that acted as the sequencing template. The method was immunoSEQ multiplex PCR; TCRdb's version includes in-frame clones alone and lacks a portion of them. The data contain some 190,000 clones, approximately 67% of them seen just once; the ten biggest clones take up about 1.3%. Treatment in this sample: oral pan-JAK inhibitor, 5-10 mg twice daily. This sample comprised CD4+ T cells sorted from blood, obtained at roughly week 49, from a patient treated with tofacitinib. The origin of the receptors is a human donor with alopecia areata.

This chain connects TRBV30 to TRBJ1-2; the D is unclear. CDR1 GTSNPN and CDR2 SVGIG come from the germline V gene (reference sequence). The ends were cut back, 4 bases at V and 5 bases at J, with 11 bases in the middle. There are 12 residues in the CDR3. CDR3 bases: TGTGCCTGGATCGCAGGCATTTATGGCTACACCTTC. Protein: CAWIAGIYGYTF.

The chain couples TRBV5-1 to TRBJ1-1; D not certain. CDR1 is SGHRS, CDR2 YFSETQ, per germline. Trimming removed 0 bases at V and 1 base at J, with 10 bases between. The CDR3 extends over 15 amino acids. CDR3 in amino acids: CASSLAQAGNTEAFF. The CDR3 nucleotides are TGCGCCAGCAGCTTGGCCCAAGCAGGGAACACTGAAGCTTTCTTT.

This chain connects TRBV7-3 to TRBJ1-1; 8 positions match TRBD1. Germline loops: CDR1 SGHTA, CDR2 FQGTGA. There are 13 residues in the CDR3. The V and J ends lost 2 bases and 8 bases, in that order; junction bases with no gene match: 4. CDR3 sequence reads: CASSLGDRSEAFF. The CDR3 DNA sequence: TGTGCCAGCAGCTTAGGGGACAGGTCGGAAGCTTTCTTT.

The V gene is TRBV2, the J gene TRBJ2-4; D call uncertain. This CDR3 is 12 amino acids long. V was shortened by 3 bases and J by 8 bases, with 8 bases between the two germline ends. CDR1 is SNHLY and CDR2 is FYNNEI in the germline V gene. CDR3 sequence: CASSDSLDIQYF. In nucleotides, the CDR3 is TGTGCCAGCAGTGACTCCTTGGACATTCAGTACTTC.

This clone was seen a handful of times. Germline is not matched at one junction end, which may reflect a read error. DNA of the CDR3: TGTGCCAGCAGCTACTCCAGGGTCTCCTATGGCTACACCTTC. Protein: CASSYSRVSYGYTF. The chain couples TRBV6-5 to TRBJ1-2; a possible D gene is TRBD1 (5 bases). The CDR3 runs 14 residues. Germline values: CDR1 MNHEY, CDR2 SVGAGI.

This clone appeared once. The CDR3 sequence is CSARNGPEQYF. The DNA of the CDR3 is TGCAGTGCTAGGAACGGGCCCGAGCAGTACTTC. The rearrangement links TRBV20-1 to TRBJ2-7; the D is unclear. Germline V gene lookup returns CDR1 DFQATT and CDR2 SNEGSKA (reference sequence). The CDR3 is 11 residues long. Trimming stripped 3 bases from V and 6 bases from J, with 9 bases between.

The rearrangement uses TRBV19 and TRBJ1-5, with D perhaps matching TRBD1 (5 bases). V was shortened by 4 bases and J by 2 bases, with 15 bases between the two germline ends. CDR3 length: 16 residues. Germline assignment: CDR1 LNHDA and CDR2 SQIVND (reference sequence). The chain's CDR3 is CASSTWLGQGNQPQHF. Written as DNA, the CDR3 is TGTGCCAGTAGTACGTGGTTGGGGCAGGGCAATCAGCCCCAGCATTTT.

This clone was seen once. The chain joins TRBV7-2 to TRBJ1-1, with D maybe TRBD1 (6 bases). Trimming pared 6 bases from V and 1 base from J, leaving 15 bases between. CDR3 length: 15 residues. The germline V gene encodes CDR1 SGHTA and CDR2 FQGNSA. CDR3 bases: TGTGCCAGCAGACTAGCCGGGACAACGAACACTGAAGCTTTCTTT. Amino acids: CASRLAGTTNTEAFF.

On this clone: Other nucleotide sequences from this sample produce the same CDR3. CDR3 sequence: CASSFGLAGDTDTQYF. CDR3 nucleotide sequence: TGTGCCAGCAGCTTCGGACTAGCGGGGGACACAGATACGCAGTATTTT. The J gene is TRBJ2-3, the V gene TRBV7-9; 13 bases are shared with TRBD2. CDR1 and CDR2 from the germline V gene are SEHNR and FQNEAQ (reference sequence). The V segment lost 3 bases and the J segment 2 bases; nucleotides outside the gene matches: 2. This CDR3 is built from 16 residues.

The rearrangement uses TRBV29-1 and TRBJ2-1, with 10 bases that match TRBD2. Unmatched junction bases numbered 9, after V lost 2 bases and J lost 5 bases. In germline, CDR1 is SQVTM, CDR2 ANQGSEA. The CDR3 extends over 16 amino acids. DNA for the CDR3: TGCAGCGTTGAAAGGCTAGCGGGGGTACACAACAATGAGCAGTTCTTC. It codes for CSVERLAGVHNNEQFF.

The genes are TRBV6-4 and TRBJ2-7; D is perhaps TRBD1 or TRBD2 (5 bases each). CDR3 length: 14 amino acids. Germline V gene lookup returns CDR1 MRHNA and CDR2 SNTAGT. V dropped 7 bases and J dropped 4 bases, with 17 bases sitting between them. CDR3 in DNA: TGTGCCAGCACCGGGCCCTCTGGGGGATACGAGCAGTACTTC. This codes for CASTGPSGGYEQYF.